This T cell receptor beta chain was identified in a study of T cells in Graves' hyperthyroidism and ophthalmopathy. RNA transcripts gave rise to amplified TCR beta CDR3 regions. First-round RT-PCR with HTBI primers amplified the TCR CDR3 region. TCRdb analysed the multiplex PCR reads with MiXCR anew, one entry per CDR3 protein. This table has 300,000 to 400,000 distinct CDR3 sequences, 13% appearing once. The V and J ends lost 3 bases and 6 bases respectively, with 13 bases between them. There are 13 residues in the CDR3. Germline V gene sequence: CDR1 SGHKS, CDR2 YYEKEE (reference sequence). The V call is TRBV5-5, the J call TRBJ2-7; D may be TRBD2 (7 bases). The material sequenced was blood. This receptor was identified in a woman between 18 and 29 years old with Graves' hyperthyroidism. The CDR3 loop is CASSWGGGAEQYF. CDR3 nucleotide sequence: TGTGCCAGCAGCTGGGGGGGGGGCGCCGAGCAGTACTTC.